The rows below give T cell receptor beta chains drawn from one sample of a study of shared clonotypes between healthy human individuals. Using immunoSEQ multiplex PCR, the repertoire was profiled, and TCRdb retains in-frame clones only, with some absent. The sample lists about 480,000 clones; about 75% were seen once. Sequenced material: PBMCs. The receptors come from a woman aged 40 to 55 in good health. Some clones in this sample may be carry-over from other donors' samples. Each CDR3 is given with its conserved first and last residue. The D gene is left open where the match is weak. Clone size is not always given. Where it is, it says once, few, many or a class for expanded clones.

v_call	clone_size	j_call	d_call	cdr3_nt	cdr3_aa
TRBV28	many	TRBJ1-2	NA	TGTGCCAGCAGTTTTGGAGGGCCCTATGGCTACACCTTC	CASSFGGPYGYTF
TRBV5-1	NA	TRBJ2-2	TRBD2	TGCGCCAGCAGCCCTGGACTAGCGGGAAGCACCGGGGAGCTGTTTTTT	CASSPGLAGSTGELFF
TRBV5-1	NA	TRBJ2-7	NA	TGCGCCAGCAGCTTGGCCATCGGGACAATGTACGAGCAGTACTTC	CASSLAIGTMYEQYF
TRBV7-9	once	TRBJ1-1	NA	TGTGCCAGCAGCTTACAGGGATCGGGGACTGAAGCTTTCTTT	CASSLQGSGTEAFF
TRBV7-9	NA	TRBJ2-2	TRBD2	TGTGCCAGCAGCTCACAGACTAGCGGGAGGGCCTCCGGGGAGCTGTTTTTT	CASSSQTSGRASGELFF
TRBV7-9	NA	TRBJ2-7	TRBD2	TGTGCCAGCAGCCGGGACTACCTGAGGGAGCAGTACTTC	CASSRDYLREQYF
TRBV25-1	NA	TRBJ2-4	NA	TGTGCCAGCAGTGAATGGGGGGGCTCGTCAAAAAACATTCAGTACTTC	CASSEWGGSSKNIQYF
TRBV19	NA	TRBJ2-3	TRBD1	TGTGCCAGTAGGGGACAGGGCACAGATACGCAGTATTTT	CASRGQGTDTQYF
TRBV5-1	NA	TRBJ2-5	NA	TGCGCCAGCAGCTTGGTCGGCATCGCCCAAGAGACCCAGTACTTC	CASSLVGIAQETQYF
TRBV6-5	NA	TRBJ2-5	NA	TGTGCCAGCAGTTACTCGAGGCTAGGGGAGACCCAGTACTTC	CASSYSRLGETQYF
TRBV7-9	NA	TRBJ2-5	NA	TGTGCCAGCAGCTCCTTAAGGACAGCAAAAGAGACCCAGTACTTC	CASSSLRTAKETQYF
TRBV13	NA	TRBJ1-2	TRBD1	TGTGCCAGCAGCCCCTGGGGACAGGCTAACTATGGCTACACCTTC	CASSPWGQANYGYTF
TRBV7-9	NA	TRBJ2-7	TRBD1	TGTGCCAGCAGCTCGTGGGACAGGGGAGCGTACGAGCAGTACTTC	CASSSWDRGAYEQYF
TRBV4-1	NA	TRBJ2-5	TRBD1	TGCGCCAGCAGCCAAGATATGGACAGGGTAGAGACCCAGTACTTC	CASSQDMDRVETQYF
TRBV5-1	NA	TRBJ1-1	TRBD1	TGCGCCAGCACCCCGACAGGGGAAGGCATGAACACTGAAGCTTTCTTT	CASTPTGEGMNTEAFF
TRBV10-2	once	TRBJ2-5	TRBD1	TGCGCCAGCAGCCCCGACAGGGTAACTGAGACCCAGTACTTC	CASSPDRVTETQYF
TRBV28	NA	TRBJ1-5	TRBD1	TGTGCCAGCAGCCCCGGGACAGCTGGGGGCGAGCCCCAGCATTTT	CASSPGTAGGEPQHF
TRBV7-2	NA	TRBJ2-1	TRBD2	TGTGCCAGCAGCTTAGGCGCTAGCGGGACGTACAATGAGCAGTTCTTC	CASSLGASGTYNEQFF
TRBV7-2	NA	TRBJ1-6	NA	TGTGCCAGCAGCTTTCAGACAGGAAATAATTCACCCCTCCACTTT	CASSFQTGNNSPLHF
TRBV7-3	NA	TRBJ2-3	NA	TGTGCCAGCAGCCCGGACCCCACAGATACGCAGTATTTT	CASSPDPTDTQYF
TRBV9	once	TRBJ2-1	TRBD2	TGTGCCAGCAGCCCCGAGGGCGGGGGATACAATGAGCAGTTCTTC	CASSPEGGGYNEQFF
TRBV5-6	once	TRBJ1-5	NA	TGTGCCAGCAGTTCCGCTGGCAGCAATCAGCCCCAGCATTTT	CASSSAGSNQPQHF
TRBV20-1	NA	TRBJ1-1	NA	TGCAGTGCTAGCCAGGGTCCTGAAGCTTTCTTT	CSASQGPEAFF
TRBV29-1	NA	TRBJ2-5	NA	TGCAGCGGTGGGACTGTCCAAGAGACCCAGTACTTC	CSGGTVQETQYF
TRBV11-1	few	TRBJ2-3	NA	TGTGCCAGCAGCCTCAGGCTAGCAGATACGCAGTATTTT	CASSLRLADTQYF
TRBV5-4	NA	TRBJ2-7	TRBD2	TGTGCCAGCAGCGTGGGACTAGCGGGAGGTTCCTACGAGCAGTACTTC	CASSVGLAGGSYEQYF
TRBV5-1	NA	TRBJ1-4	NA	TGCGCCAGCAGCGCCGGGACGGATGAAAAACTGTTTTTT	CASSAGTDEKLFF
TRBV5-1	NA	TRBJ2-3	TRBD1	TGCGCCAGCAGCTTATCCGGACAGGGGGGTGGAGATACGCAGTATTTT	CASSLSGQGGGDTQYF
TRBV6-1	NA	TRBJ2-5	NA	TGTGCCAGCAGTGAACAGTCTTTGGTGACCCAGTACTTC	CASSEQSLVTQYF
TRBV27	NA	TRBJ2-2	NA	TGTGCCAGCAGTTTCCCCCGGGGGAGTCTAGATGGAGGGGAGCTGTTTTTT	CASSFPRGSLDGGELFF
TRBV11-2	NA	TRBJ1-5	NA	TGTGCCAGCAGTTTGGGATTTGGTCAGCCCCAGCATTTT	CASSLGFGQPQHF
TRBV11-2	once	TRBJ2-3	NA	TGTGCCAGCAGCTCAGGTGGGCAGCACACAGATACGCAGTATTTT	CASSSGGQHTDTQYF
TRBV6-1	NA	TRBJ2-7	NA	TGTGCCAGCAGTGAAGAAGGGGGAGGGCCCTACGAGCAGTACTTC	CASSEEGGGPYEQYF
TRBV15	NA	TRBJ1-6	NA	TGTGCCACCAGCAGAGATGGCTGGCGGGATTCACCCCTCCACTTT	CATSRDGWRDSPLHF
TRBV10-3	once	TRBJ2-2	TRBD1	TGTGCCATCACCCCGGGACAGGGGGCGAACGGGGAGCTGTTTTTT	CAITPGQGANGELFF
TRBV6-1	NA	TRBJ1-3	NA	TGTGCCAGCATCCCACCAGGGACATTCGGGAACACCATATATTTT	CASIPPGTFGNTIYF
TRBV5-4	NA	TRBJ2-3	TRBD2	TGTGCCAGCAGCCCGGGACTAGCGGGAGATACGCAGTATTTT	CASSPGLAGDTQYF
TRBV7-2	NA	TRBJ2-1	NA	TGTGCCAGCAGCTCTCTAGCGTACTCCTACAATGAGCAGTTCTTC	CASSSLAYSYNEQFF
TRBV11-2	NA	TRBJ1-1	NA	TGTGCCAGCAGCTCTATAGGGAATGGATTCAACACTGAAGCTTTCTTT	CASSSIGNGFNTEAFF
TRBV9	NA	TRBJ2-1	NA	TGTGCCAGCAGCGTACGGACAGCCCAATACAATGAGCAGTTCTTC	CASSVRTAQYNEQFF
TRBV7-3	few	TRBJ2-1	NA	TGTGCCAGCAGCTTAGCGCGGGACAATGAGCAGTTCTTC	CASSLARDNEQFF
TRBV5-1	NA	TRBJ2-7	NA	TGCGCCAGCAGACACCCCGGGTCCTACGAGCAGTACTTC	CASRHPGSYEQYF
TRBV9	NA	TRBJ2-1	TRBD2	TGTGCCAGCAGCGTAGAGGGACTAGCGGGAGTCAATGAGCAGTTCTTC	CASSVEGLAGVNEQFF
TRBV18	once	TRBJ1-2	NA	TGTGCCAGCTCACCTCCGGGTAACTATGGCTACACCTTC	CASSPPGNYGYTF
TRBV6-4	NA	TRBJ2-1	TRBD2	TGTGCCAGCAGTTTACTAGCGGGAGGTTCCTACAATGAGCAGTTCTTC	CASSLLAGGSYNEQFF
TRBV29-1	NA	TRBJ2-5	TRBD2	TGCAGCGTTGCGACTAGCGCAGGAGAGACCCAGTACTTC	CSVATSAGETQYF
TRBV2	NA	TRBJ2-1	NA	TGTGCCAGCACCCGGCAGGCTACGGCTCGCAATGAGCAGTTCTTC	CASTRQATARNEQFF
TRBV25-1	once	TRBJ2-7	NA	TGTGCCAGCAGTATCCAGGGGGGCTACGAGCAGTACTTC	CASSIQGGYEQYF
TRBV19	NA	TRBJ2-3	TRBD2	TGTGCCAGTAGTACCAGACTAGCGGGACCAACGATTACGCAGTATTTT	CASSTRLAGPTITQYF
TRBV11-2	NA	TRBJ1-6	NA	TGTGCCAGCAGCTTAAGCGGACCGTATAATTCACCCCTCCACTTT	CASSLSGPYNSPLHF
TRBV5-5	NA	TRBJ2-1	TRBD2	TGTGCCAGCAGCTTAGAGACTAGCGGGAACTACAATGAGCAGTTCTTC	CASSLETSGNYNEQFF
TRBV6-5	NA	TRBJ2-2	NA	TGTGCCAGCAGACTCAGGGGCACCGGGGAGCTGTTTTTT	CASRLRGTGELFF
TRBV5-4	NA	TRBJ1-3	NA	TGTGCCAGCAGCTCTGACAGAGACTCTGGAAACACCATATATTTT	CASSSDRDSGNTIYF
TRBV2	NA	TRBJ1-5	NA	TGTGCCAGCAGTGAAGCGCCCAATCAGGCGCAGCCCCAGCATTTT	CASSEAPNQAQPQHF
TRBV5-8	NA	TRBJ2-1	NA	TGTGCCAGCAGCCACTGGACTGTCAATGAGCAGTTCTTC	CASSHWTVNEQFF
TRBV7-9	NA	TRBJ2-7	TRBD1	TGTGCCAGCAGCTTTTGGGACAGGGGCAACGAGCAGTACTTC	CASSFWDRGNEQYF
TRBV7-9	NA	TRBJ2-2	TRBD1	TGTGCCAGCAGCTCGGGACAGGGGGCGTACACCGGGGAGCTGTTTTTT	CASSSGQGAYTGELFF